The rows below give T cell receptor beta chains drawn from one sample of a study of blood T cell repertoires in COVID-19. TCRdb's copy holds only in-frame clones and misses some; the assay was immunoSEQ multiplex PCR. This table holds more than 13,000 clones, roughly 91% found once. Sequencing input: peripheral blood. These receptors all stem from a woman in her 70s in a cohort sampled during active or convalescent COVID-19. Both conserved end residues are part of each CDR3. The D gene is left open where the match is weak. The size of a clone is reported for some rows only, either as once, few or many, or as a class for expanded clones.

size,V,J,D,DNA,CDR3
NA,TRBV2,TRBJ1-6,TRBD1,TGTGCCAGCAGTTACCCTGGGACAGGGAATTCACCCCTCCACTTT,CASSYPGTGNSPLHF
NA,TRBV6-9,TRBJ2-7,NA,TGTGCCAGCAGTTCTAGGAACTACGAGCAGTACTTC,CASSSRNYEQYF
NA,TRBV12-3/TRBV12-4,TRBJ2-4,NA,TGTGCCAGCAGTTTTCAGCGAAAAAACATTCAGTACTTC,CASSFQRKNIQYF
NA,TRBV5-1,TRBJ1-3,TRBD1,TGCGCCAGCAGCTCGGGACAGCCTTTCTACTCTGGAAACACCATATATTTT,CASSSGQPFYSGNTIYF
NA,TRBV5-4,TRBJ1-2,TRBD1,TGTGCCAGCAGCCCAACGGGACAGCTAAACTATGGCTACACCTTC,CASSPTGQLNYGYTF
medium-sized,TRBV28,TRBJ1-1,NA,TGTGCCAGCAGTTTGACACGATTGAACACTGAAGCTTTCTTT,CASSLTRLNTEAFF
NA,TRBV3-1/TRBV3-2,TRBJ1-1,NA,TGTGCCAGCAGCCAAGATGGGGGGGGCGCGAACACTGAAGCTTTCTTT,CASSQDGGGANTEAFF
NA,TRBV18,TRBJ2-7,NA,TGTGCCAGCTCACCACGGCAGGTTGGCGAGCAGTACTTC,CASSPRQVGEQYF
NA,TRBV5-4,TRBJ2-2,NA,TGTGCCAGCAGCTTCCAACAGGGGAACACCGGGGAGCTGTTTTTT,CASSFQQGNTGELFF
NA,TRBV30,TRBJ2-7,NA,TGTGCCTGGAGTCGGGGGGCGTTGCAGGAGCAGTACTTC,CAWSRGALQEQYF
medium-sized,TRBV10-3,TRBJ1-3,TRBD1,TGTGCCATCAGTGTCTATGGACAGGCTGACTCTGGAAACACCATATATTTT,CAISVYGQADSGNTIYF
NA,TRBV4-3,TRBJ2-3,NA,TGCGCCAGCAGCCAAGATGAGGGATTGAAGACAGATACGCAGTATTTT,CASSQDEGLKTDTQYF
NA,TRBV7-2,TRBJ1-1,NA,TGTGCCAGCAGCTATGGGATCGGGGGGCGCGGGGGGAAGAACACTGAAGCTTTCTTT,CASSYGIGGRGGKNTEAFF
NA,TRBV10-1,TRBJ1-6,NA,TGCGCCAGCAGTCCAGGTTATTCACCCCTCCACTTT,CASSPGYSPLHF
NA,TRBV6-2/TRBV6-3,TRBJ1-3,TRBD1,TGTGCCAGCAACCCCTCCGGGACAGCGAGTCTCTCTGGAAACACCATATATTTT,CASNPSGTASLSGNTIYF
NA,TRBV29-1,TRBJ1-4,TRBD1,TGCAGCGTCCAGACAGGGGGCTATGAAAAACTGTTTTTT,CSVQTGGYEKLFF
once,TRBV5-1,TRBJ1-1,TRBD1,TGCGCCAGCAGCTTCCTGACAGGGTTTATGAACACTGAAGCTTTCTTT,CASSFLTGFMNTEAFF
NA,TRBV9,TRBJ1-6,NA,TGTGCCAGCAGCTTGCAGGGTAGCCCTTATAATTCACCCCTCCACTTT,CASSLQGSPYNSPLHF
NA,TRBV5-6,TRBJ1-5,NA,TGTGCCAGCAGCTTCCGGGACTCCAATCAGCCCCAGCATTTT,CASSFRDSNQPQHF
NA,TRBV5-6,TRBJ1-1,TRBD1,TGTGCCAGCAGCTCCAGCCCGGGACAGGGACCAGTTGAAGCTTTCTTT,CASSSSPGQGPVEAFF
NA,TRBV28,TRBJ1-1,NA,TGTGCCAGCAGTCCCCTGGGGGGAAGGACTGAAGCTTTCTTT,CASSPLGGRTEAFF
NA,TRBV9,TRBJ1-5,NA,TGTGCCAGTAGTCTTGGGGGGAATAGCAATCAGCCCCAGCATTTT,CASSLGGNSNQPQHF
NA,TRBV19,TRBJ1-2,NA,TGTGCCAGTAGTATCCAGGGTAGCTATGGCTACACCTTC,CASSIQGSYGYTF
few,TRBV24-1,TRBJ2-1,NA,TGTGCCACCAGTGATTCAAATGAGCAGTTCTTC,CATSDSNEQFF
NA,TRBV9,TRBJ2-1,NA,TGTGCCAGCAGCGTAGTGCCCGCGTCTGAGCAGTTCTTC,CASSVVPASEQFF
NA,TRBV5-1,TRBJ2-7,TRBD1,TGCGCCAGCAGCAACGAGGGGGCGCACGAGCAGTACTTC,CASSNEGAHEQYF
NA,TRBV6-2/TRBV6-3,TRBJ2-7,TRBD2,TGTGCCAGCAGTGCCAGACTAGCGGGAGAGCAGTACTTC,CASSARLAGEQYF
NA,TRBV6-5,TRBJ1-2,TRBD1,TGTGCCAGCAGTTTACTCCATGTGGACAGGGGCGGCTACACCTTC,CASSLLHVDRGGYTF
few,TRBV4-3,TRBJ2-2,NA,TGCGCCAGCAGCCAAGATGGGGGGGCCACCGGGGAGCTGTTTTTT,CASSQDGGATGELFF
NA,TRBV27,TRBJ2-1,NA,TGTGCCAGCAGGGCCTCTGCCGGGAGCTCCTACAATGAGCAGTTCTTC,CASRASAGSSYNEQFF
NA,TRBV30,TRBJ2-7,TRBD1,TGTGCCTGGAGCCCTACAGACAGGGTGGAGCAGTACTTC,CAWSPTDRVEQYF
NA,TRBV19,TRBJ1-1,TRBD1,TGTGCCAGTAGTCCCCAGGGGGAAAGGGCTGAAGCTTTCTTT,CASSPQGERAEAFF
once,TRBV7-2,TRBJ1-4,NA,TGTGCCAGCAGACAACAGCAGGGAATTGGCGAAAAACTGTTTTTT,CASRQQQGIGEKLFF
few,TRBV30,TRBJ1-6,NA,TGTGCCTGGAGTGGACAGTACAATTCACCCCTCCACTTT,CAWSGQYNSPLHF
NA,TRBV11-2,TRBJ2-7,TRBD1,TGTGCCAGCAGCTTAACTGTAGGACAGGGGGCCTCCTACGAGCAGTACTTC,CASSLTVGQGASYEQYF